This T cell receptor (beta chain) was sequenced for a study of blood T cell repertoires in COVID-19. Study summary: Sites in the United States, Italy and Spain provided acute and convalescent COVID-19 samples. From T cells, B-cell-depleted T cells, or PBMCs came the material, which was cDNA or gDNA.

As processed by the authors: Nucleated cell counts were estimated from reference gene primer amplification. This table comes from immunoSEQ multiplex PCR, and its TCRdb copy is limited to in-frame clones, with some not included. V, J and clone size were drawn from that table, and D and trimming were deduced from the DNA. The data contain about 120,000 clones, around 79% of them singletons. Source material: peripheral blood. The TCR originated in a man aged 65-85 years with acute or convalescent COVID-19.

The CDR3 DNA follows: TGTGCCAGCAGTGAGCGTCATACAGACGAGACCCAGTACTTC. Its protein is CASSERHTDETQYF. This rearrangement joins TRBV6-4 to TRBJ2-5; the D is unclear. From germline, CDR1 is MRHNA and CDR2 SNTAGT. V was clipped by 3 bases and J by 5 bases, with 13 bases between them. There are 14 residues in the CDR3.